Below, 21 T cell receptor beta chains from the same sample are listed, as sequenced in a study of T cell responses to AZD1222 COVID-19 vaccine. Generated by immunoSEQ multiplex PCR, the TCRdb table keeps only in-frame clones and is missing some. Among some 60,000 clones listed, 75% to 90% were seen once. Sequencing was performed on peripheral blood, taken 28 days after the second AZD1222 dose. The receptors originated from an adult who received the AZD1222 COVID-19 vaccine.

V gene TRBV18 combines with J gene TRBJ2-5, with 11 bases lining up with TRBD2. Germline assignment: CDR1 KGHSH and CDR2 LQKENI. V gave up 3 bases and J gave up 4 bases; unmatched junction bases: 7. CDR3 size: 16 residues. Here the CDR3 reads CASSPSGLAVGETQYF. The CDR3, as DNA: TGTGCCAGCTCACCTTCGGGACTAGCGGTTGGAGAGACCCAGTACTTC.

This clone was detected a few times. This rearrangement joins TRBV11-2 to TRBJ2-2; 8 bases are a match to TRBD2. The ends lost 6 bases at V and 5 bases at J; junction bases unmatched: 14. Germline V gene lookup returns CDR1 SGHAT and CDR2 FQNNGV. This CDR3 is built from 17 residues. The CDR3 DNA sequence: TGTGCCAGCAGTTTCCTTTTGGCGGGAGGCGGGACCGGGGAGCTGTTTTTT. It translates to CASSFLLAGGGTGELFF.

This clone appeared once. The V call is TRBV28, the J call TRBJ2-3; D possibly corresponds to TRBD2 (6 bases). Germline V gene lookup returns CDR1 MDHEN and CDR2 SYDVKM. V gave up 8 bases and J gave up 0 bases, with 12 bases separating them. The CDR3 loop spans 14 amino acids. CDR3 amino acids: CASCPGTSTDTQYF. CDR3 sequence (DNA): TGTGCCAGCTGCCCCGGGACTAGCACAGATACGCAGTATTTT.

The chain employs TRBV30 and TRBJ1-2, with D tentatively TRBD1 (5 bases). The CDR3 covers 12 residues. In germline, CDR1 is GTSNPN, CDR2 SVGIG (reference sequence). V was shortened by 8 bases and J by 8 bases, with 18 bases between the two germline ends. CDR3 sequence: CALMLGGRGYTF. The CDR3 bases are TGTGCCCTCATGCTCGGGGGTCGGGGCTACACCTTC.

J is TRBJ2-1 and V is TRBV5-6; D gene unclear. Germline assignment: CDR1 SGHDT and CDR2 YYEEEE. The CDR3 loop spans 15 amino acids. V was trimmed by 2 bases and J by 4 bases, leaving 13 bases between them. Here the CDR3 reads CASSFGGWQYNEQFF. The CDR3 DNA is TGTGCCAGCAGCTTCGGTGGGTGGCAGTACAATGAGCAGTTCTTC.

This chain joins TRBV14 and TRBJ2-5; D not resolved. Germline V gene sequence: CDR1 SGHDN, CDR2 FVKESK. V lost 3 bases and J 4 bases, leaving 12 bases between the germline ends. The CDR3 totals 14 residues. The CDR3 here is CASSQLQPPETQYF. Here the CDR3 DNA reads TGTGCCAGCAGCCAGCTACAGCCCCCAGAGACCCAGTACTTC. The full variable domain, in which reference TRBV14 and TRBJ2-5 provide the parts outside the CDR3, is EAGVTQFPSHSVIEKGQTVTLRCDPISGHDNLYWYRRVMGKEIKFLLHFVKESKQDESGMPNNRFLAERTGGTYSTLKVQPAELEDSGVYFCASSQLQPPETQYFGPGTRLLVL.

This clone was detected only once. V gene TRBV7-9 combines with J gene TRBJ1-4; D unclear. Trimming removed 1 base from V and 4 bases from J, with 7 bases in between. This CDR3 has 14 residues. In germline, CDR1 is SEHNR, CDR2 FQNEAQ (reference sequence). CDR3 amino acids: CASSLGANNEKLFF. The CDR3 DNA reads TGTGCCAGCAGCTTAGGGGCGAATAATGAAAAACTGTTTTTT.

This chain links TRBV7-8 with TRBJ2-4; either TRBD1 or TRBD2 may supply D (6 bases each). V was trimmed by 5 bases and J by 4 bases, leaving 24 bases between them. The germline V gene encodes CDR1 SGHVS and CDR2 FQNEAQ. The CDR3 totals 18 residues. CDR3 nucleotide sequence: TGTGCCAGCAGCCCGTCACGGCGGGCCGGGGGCACAAAAAACATTCAGTACTTC. This codes for CASSPSRRAGGTKNIQYF.

This chain joins TRBV6-5 and TRBJ2-7, with D perhaps matching TRBD2 (5 bases). The CDR3 contains 15 residues. CDR1 is MNHEY, CDR2 SVGAGI, per germline. Trimming left V 0 bases short and J 4 bases short, with 13 bases between. CDR3 loop: CASSYSALGGYEQYF. CDR3 nucleotides: TGTGCCAGCAGTTACTCGGCCCTCGGCGGGTACGAGCAGTACTTC.

The rearrangement uses TRBV7-8 and TRBJ2-7, with TRBD1 matching over 9 bases. CDR3 size: 15 residues. Germline V CDR1 and CDR2: SGHVS, FQNEAQ. Unmatched junction bases numbered 7, after V lost 5 bases and J lost 2 bases. CDR3 nucleotides: TGTGCCAGCAGCCCCGGGACAGGGCTCCCCTACGAGCAGTACTTC. This gives the protein CASSPGTGLPYEQYF. The full variable domain, rest sourced from reference TRBV7-8 and TRBJ2-7, is GAGVSQSPRYKVAKRGQDVALRCDPISGHVSLFWYQQALGQGPEFLTYFQNEAQLDKSGLPSDRFFAERPEGSVSTLKIQRTQQEDSAVYLCASSPGTGLPYEQYFGPGTRLTVT.

The chain has TRBV5-5 and TRBJ2-7, with 11 bases aligning to TRBD1. Germline CDR1 reads SGHKS; CDR2 reads YYEKEE (reference sequence). V was pared by 3 bases and J by 1 base, with 12 bases of the junction left unmatched. This CDR3 comprises 18 residues. CDR3 coding DNA: TGTGCCAGCAGCTCTGGACAGGGGGCCGTGGGCCCTTCCTACGAGCAGTACTTC. Protein product: CASSSGQGAVGPSYEQYF. Filled out from reference TRBV5-5 and TRBJ2-7, the complete variable domain reads DAGVTQSPTHLIKTRGQQVTLRCSPISGHKSVSWYQQVLGQGPQFIFQYYEKEERGRGNFPDRFSARQFPNYSSELNVNALLLGDSALYLCASSSGQGAVGPSYEQYFGPGTRLTVT.

The chain uses TRBV5-4 and TRBJ1-2, with 7 positions matching TRBD1. The junction had 4 bases not matched to a gene; V was cut back by 3 bases and J by 2 bases. CDR3 size: 14 residues. Germline V gives CDR1 SGHNT, CDR2 YYREEE (reference sequence). CDR3 residues: CASSSKTGNYGYTF. The CDR3 DNA reads as TGTGCCAGCAGCTCTAAGACAGGGAACTATGGCTACACCTTC.

The rearrangement links TRBV6-2 or TRBV6-3 to TRBJ2-7; D may be TRBD2 (5 bases). CDR1 is MNHEY, CDR2 SVGEGT, per germline. Trimming cost V 5 bases and J 4 bases, with 12 bases left between them. The CDR3 totals 13 residues. DNA for the CDR3: TGTGCCAGCAGTCCCAGGACTGCATACGAGCAGTACTTC. The encoded protein is CASSPRTAYEQYF.

This chain joins TRBV19 and TRBJ1-6, with TRBD1 identical over 7 bases. Germline CDR1 is LNHDA and CDR2 is SQIVND (reference sequence). The CDR3 contains 17 residues. Losses at the gene ends were 1 base for V and 0 bases for J; bases not matched to a gene: 3. CDR3 amino acids: CASSIVQGSSYNSPLHF. The DNA for the CDR3 is TGTGCCAGTAGTATAGTACAGGGGAGCTCCTATAATTCACCCCTCCACTTT.

V is TRBV4-2 and J is TRBJ2-1; D gene uncertain. CDR1 is LGHNA, CDR2 YNFKEQ, per germline. V lost 3 bases and J lost 2, with 11 bases in between. The CDR3 extends over 15 amino acids. DNA of the CDR3: TGTGCCAGCAGCCACGCTCCAGCTACCTACAATGAGCAGTTCTTC. Encoded protein: CASSHAPATYNEQFF.

Note on this clone: At one end, the junction sequence differs from germline, possibly due to a read error. This chain uses TRBV18 with TRBJ1-3; 9 nucleotides match TRBD1. Germline CDR1 reads KGHSH; CDR2 reads LQKENI. This CDR3 contains 15 residues. The CDR3 sequence is CASSPQGASGNTIYF. The CDR3, as DNA: TGTGCCAGCTCGCCACAGGGGGCCTCTGGAAACACCATATATTTT.

This chain connects TRBV7-9 to TRBJ2-7; D perhaps matches TRBD2 (5 bases). V was trimmed by 5 bases and J by 2 bases, leaving 10 bases between them. Looked up from germline, CDR1 is SEHNR and CDR2 is FQNEAQ (reference sequence). CDR3 length equals 13 residues. CDR3 coding DNA: TGTGCCAGCAGCCGCGGGCTTGCCTACGAGCAGTACTTC. This gives the protein CASSRGLAYEQYF.

This chain connects TRBV5-1 to TRBJ2-7; no clear D gene. CDR3 length equals 11 residues. In germline, CDR1 is SGHRS, CDR2 YFSETQ. Deletions cut 1 base from V and 7 bases from J, with 6 bases between. This CDR3 reads CASSLRQEQYF. The CDR3 bases are TGCGCCAGCAGCTTGAGGCAGGAGCAGTACTTC.

The chain combines TRBV11-2 with TRBJ1-2, with D unclear. Trimming removed 4 bases from V and 5 bases from J, with 11 bases in between. This CDR3 has 13 residues. Germline V gene data show CDR1 as SGHAT and CDR2 as FQNNGV. CDR3 sequence: CASSSLQRYGYTF. The CDR3 DNA reads as TGTGCCAGCAGCTCACTACAGCGATATGGCTACACCTTC.

The table lists this clone with a count of one. The rearrangement joins TRBV6-5 to TRBJ1-5, with unresolved D. The V and J ends lost 5 bases and 7 bases respectively, with 15 bases between them. The germline gives CDR1 MNHEY, CDR2 SVGAGI. The CDR3 is 14 residues long. CDR3 region: CASSLDMLGQPQHF. DNA of the CDR3: TGTGCCAGCAGTCTAGACATGTTGGGACAGCCCCAGCATTTT.

CDR3 nucleotides: TGTGCCAGCAGTGGGGCCCCGGGACACCGAGGAGAGACCCAGTACTTC. Its protein product is CASSGAPGHRGETQYF. The chain recombines TRBV28 with TRBJ2-5, with D maybe TRBD1 (6 bases). From germline, CDR1 is MDHEN and CDR2 SYDVKM. The CDR3 contains 16 residues. V lost 5 bases to trimming and J lost 4 bases, with 20 bases between them.